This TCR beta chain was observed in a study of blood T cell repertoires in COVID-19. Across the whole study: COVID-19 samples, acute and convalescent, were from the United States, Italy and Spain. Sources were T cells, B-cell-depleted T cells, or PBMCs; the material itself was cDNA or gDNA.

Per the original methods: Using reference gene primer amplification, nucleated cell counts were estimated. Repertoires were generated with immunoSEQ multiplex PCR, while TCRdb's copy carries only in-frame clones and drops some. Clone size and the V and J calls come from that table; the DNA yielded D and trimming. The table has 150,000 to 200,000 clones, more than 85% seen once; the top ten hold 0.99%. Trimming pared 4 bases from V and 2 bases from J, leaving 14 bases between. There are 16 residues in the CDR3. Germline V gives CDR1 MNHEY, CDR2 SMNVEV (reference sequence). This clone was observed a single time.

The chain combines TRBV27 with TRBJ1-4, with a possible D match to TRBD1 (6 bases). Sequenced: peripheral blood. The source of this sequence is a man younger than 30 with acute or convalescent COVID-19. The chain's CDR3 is CASSSRGFDTNEKLFF. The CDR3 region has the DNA TGTGCCAGCAGTTCCAGGGGTTTCGACACTAATGAAAAACTGTTTTTT.